This TCR beta chain was captured in a study of OX40 agonist ivuxolimab in advanced cancers. Across the whole study: Every 2 weeks, patients got intravenous ivuxolimab at one of six dose levels (0.01-10 mg/kg). Patients with hepatocellular carcinoma, melanoma, renal cell or head and neck cancer made up the dose-escalation patients.

V shed 9 bases and J shed 6 bases, with 23 bases lying between them. This CDR3 spans 15 amino acids. CDR1 is SNHLY and CDR2 is FYNNEI in the germline V gene. The count of this clone is one. Its antigen remains unknown. Sequencing was performed with immunoSEQ multiplex PCR; in TCRdb, only in-frame clones are kept and a portion is missing. Altogether around 150,000 clones are present, about 92% being singletons, with the ten largest covering more than 0.8%. General study points: The authors also found low normalized T-cell clonal expansion in some nonresponders.

The specimen was CD4+ or CD8+ T cells sorted from blood, collected in a trial of the OX40 agonist ivuxolimab. The gene calls are TRBV2 and TRBJ1-2; a weak D match, TRBD1 (5 bases). This receptor was taken from an adult with an advanced solid tumor such as melanoma, head and neck, liver or kidney cancer. CDR3 nucleotides: TGTGCCAGAATGGACACCGCTGCGCGGGCTGATGGCTACACCTTC. Translation gives CARMDTAARADGYTF.